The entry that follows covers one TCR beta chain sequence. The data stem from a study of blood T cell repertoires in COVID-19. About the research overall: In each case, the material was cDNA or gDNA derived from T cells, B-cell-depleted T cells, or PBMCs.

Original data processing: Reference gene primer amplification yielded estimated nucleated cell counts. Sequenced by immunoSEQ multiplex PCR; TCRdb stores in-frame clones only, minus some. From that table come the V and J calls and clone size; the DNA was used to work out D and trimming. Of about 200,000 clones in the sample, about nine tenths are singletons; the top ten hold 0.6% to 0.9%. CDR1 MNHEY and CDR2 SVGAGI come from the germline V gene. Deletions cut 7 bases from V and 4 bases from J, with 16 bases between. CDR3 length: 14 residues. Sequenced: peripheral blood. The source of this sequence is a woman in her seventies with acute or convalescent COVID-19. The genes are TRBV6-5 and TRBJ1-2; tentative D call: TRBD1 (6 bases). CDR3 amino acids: CASIAPGTLYGYTF. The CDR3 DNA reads TGTGCCAGCATCGCCCCCGGGACACTCTATGGCTACACCTTC.